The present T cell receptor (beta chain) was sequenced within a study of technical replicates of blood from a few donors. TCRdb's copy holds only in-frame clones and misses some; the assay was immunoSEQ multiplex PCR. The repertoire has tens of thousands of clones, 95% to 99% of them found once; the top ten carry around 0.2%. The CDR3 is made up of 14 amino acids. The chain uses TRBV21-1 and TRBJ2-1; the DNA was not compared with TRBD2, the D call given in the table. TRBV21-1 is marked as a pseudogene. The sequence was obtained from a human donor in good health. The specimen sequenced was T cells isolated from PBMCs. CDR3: CASSNGTNYNEQFF. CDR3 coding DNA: TGTGCCAGCAGCAATGGGACTAACTACAATGAGCAGTTCTTC.